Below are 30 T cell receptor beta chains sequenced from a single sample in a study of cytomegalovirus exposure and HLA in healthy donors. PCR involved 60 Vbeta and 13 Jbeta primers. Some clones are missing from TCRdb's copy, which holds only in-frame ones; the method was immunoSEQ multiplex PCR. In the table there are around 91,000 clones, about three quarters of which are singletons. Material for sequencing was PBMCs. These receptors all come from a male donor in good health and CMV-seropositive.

CDR3 sequence (DNA): TGTGCCAGCAGTTACCCCCTAGGGGTAGCGGGCGCTCAAGAGACCCAGTACTTC. It translates to CASSYPLGVAGAQETQYF. The chain recombines TRBV28 with TRBJ2-5, with 7 bases fitting TRBD2. The junction had 16 bases not matched to a gene; V was cut back by 4 bases and J by 2 bases. The CDR3 spans 18 residues. The germline gives CDR1 MDHEN, CDR2 SYDVKM.

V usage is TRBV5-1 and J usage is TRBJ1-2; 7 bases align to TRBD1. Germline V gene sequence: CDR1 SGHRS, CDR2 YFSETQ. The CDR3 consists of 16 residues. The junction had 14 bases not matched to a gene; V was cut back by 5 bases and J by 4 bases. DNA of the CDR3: TGCGCCAGCAGGCCATGGCAACCGGGACAGTTCTATGGCTACACCTTC. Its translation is CASRPWQPGQFYGYTF.

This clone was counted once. The DNA of the CDR3 is TGTGCCAGCAGCTTACAACCCGGGGGAGGGACTGGCTACACCTTC. Translating it yields CASSLQPGGGTGYTF. V is TRBV7-3 and J is TRBJ1-2, with D perhaps TRBD1 (5 bases). The CDR3 runs 15 residues. With 2 bases removed from V and 7 bases from J, the gap between germline ends came to 17 bases. The germline gives CDR1 SGHTA, CDR2 FQGTGA.

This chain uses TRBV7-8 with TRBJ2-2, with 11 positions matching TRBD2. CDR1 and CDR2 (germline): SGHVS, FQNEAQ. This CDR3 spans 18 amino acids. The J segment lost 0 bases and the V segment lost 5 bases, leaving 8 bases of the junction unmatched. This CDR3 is CASSRRTSGGANTGELFF. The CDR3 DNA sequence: TGTGCCAGCAGCCGCCGAACTAGCGGGGGAGCGAACACCGGGGAGCTGTTTTTT.

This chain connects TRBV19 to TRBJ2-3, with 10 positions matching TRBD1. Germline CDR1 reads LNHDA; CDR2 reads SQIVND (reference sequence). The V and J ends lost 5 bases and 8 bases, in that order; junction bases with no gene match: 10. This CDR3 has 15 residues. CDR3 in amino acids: CASSLGTGVDGTQYF. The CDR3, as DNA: TGTGCCAGTAGTCTAGGGACAGGGGTCGATGGTACGCAGTATTTT.

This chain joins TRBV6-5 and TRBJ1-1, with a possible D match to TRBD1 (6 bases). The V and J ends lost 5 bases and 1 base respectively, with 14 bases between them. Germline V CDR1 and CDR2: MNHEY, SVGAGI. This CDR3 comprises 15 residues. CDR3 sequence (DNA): TGTGCCAGCAGTCCAGACAGGACACCGAACACTGAAGCTTTCTTT. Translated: CASSPDRTPNTEAFF.

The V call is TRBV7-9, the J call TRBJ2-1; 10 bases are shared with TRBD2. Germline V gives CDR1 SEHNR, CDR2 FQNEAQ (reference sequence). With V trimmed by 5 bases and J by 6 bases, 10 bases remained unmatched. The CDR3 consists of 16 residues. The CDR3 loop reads CASSPPSSGRINEQFF. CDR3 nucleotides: TGTGCCAGCAGCCCCCCATCTAGCGGGAGAATCAATGAGCAGTTCTTC. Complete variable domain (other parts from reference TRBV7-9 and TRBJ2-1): DTGVSQNPRHKITKRGQNVTFRCDPISEHNRLYWYRQTLGQGPEFLTYFQNEAQLEKSRLLSDRFSAERPKGSFSTLEIQRTEQGDSAMYLCASSPPSSGRINEQFFGPGTRLTVL.

The CDR3 reads CASSPRGVWQFF. DNA for the CDR3: TGTGCCAGCAGTCCTCGGGGGGTATGGCAGTTCTTC. V gene TRBV27 combines with J gene TRBJ2-1; 7 positions agree with TRBD2. Germline assignment: CDR1 MNHEY and CDR2 SMNVEV (reference sequence). This CDR3 is built from 12 residues. Germline trimming cut 5 bases from V and 12 bases from J; bases unmatched to any gene: 7.

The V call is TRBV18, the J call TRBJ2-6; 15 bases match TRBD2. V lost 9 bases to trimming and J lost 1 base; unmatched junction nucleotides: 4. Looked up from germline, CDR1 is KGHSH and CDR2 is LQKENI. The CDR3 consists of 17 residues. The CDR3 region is CASTGLAGGSGANVLTF. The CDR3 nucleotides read TGTGCCAGTACGGGACTAGCGGGAGGTTCTGGGGCCAACGTCCTGACTTTC.

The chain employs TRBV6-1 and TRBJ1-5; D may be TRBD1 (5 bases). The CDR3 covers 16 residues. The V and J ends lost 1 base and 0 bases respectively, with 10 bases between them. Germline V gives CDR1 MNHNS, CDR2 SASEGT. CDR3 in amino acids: CASSEGGTVSNQPQHF. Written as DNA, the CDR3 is TGTGCCAGCAGTGAAGGGGGGACTGTTAGCAATCAGCCCCAGCATTTT.

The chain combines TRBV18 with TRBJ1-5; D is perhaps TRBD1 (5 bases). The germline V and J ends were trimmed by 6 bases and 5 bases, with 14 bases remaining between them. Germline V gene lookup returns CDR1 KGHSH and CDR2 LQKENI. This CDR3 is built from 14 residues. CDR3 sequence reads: CASSPMTVDQPQHF. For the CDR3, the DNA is TGTGCCAGCTCGCCGATGACAGTTGATCAGCCCCAGCATTTT.

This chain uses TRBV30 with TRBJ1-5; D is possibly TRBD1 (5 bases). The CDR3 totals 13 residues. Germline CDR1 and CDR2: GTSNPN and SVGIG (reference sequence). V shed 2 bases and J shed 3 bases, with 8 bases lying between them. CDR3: CAWSTGHNQPQHF. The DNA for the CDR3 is TGTGCCTGGAGTACAGGACACAATCAGCCCCAGCATTTT.

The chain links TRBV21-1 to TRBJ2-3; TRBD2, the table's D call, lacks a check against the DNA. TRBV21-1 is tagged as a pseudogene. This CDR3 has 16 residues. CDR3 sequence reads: CASRSILAGLTDTQYF. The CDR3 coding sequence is TGTGCCAGCAGGAGTATACTAGCGGGACTCACAGATACGCAGTATTTT.

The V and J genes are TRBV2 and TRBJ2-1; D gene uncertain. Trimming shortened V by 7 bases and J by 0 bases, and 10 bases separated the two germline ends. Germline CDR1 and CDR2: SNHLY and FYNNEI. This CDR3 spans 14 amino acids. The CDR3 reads CASNGHYSYNEQFF. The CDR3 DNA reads TGTGCCAGCAACGGTCACTACTCCTACAATGAGCAGTTCTTC.

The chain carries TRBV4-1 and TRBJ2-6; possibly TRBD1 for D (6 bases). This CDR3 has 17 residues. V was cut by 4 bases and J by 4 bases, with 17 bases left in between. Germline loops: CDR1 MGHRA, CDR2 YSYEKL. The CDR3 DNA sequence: TGCGCCAGCAGCCCCAGAGACACAGGGACCGGGGCCAACGTCCTGACTTTC. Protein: CASSPRDTGTGANVLTF.

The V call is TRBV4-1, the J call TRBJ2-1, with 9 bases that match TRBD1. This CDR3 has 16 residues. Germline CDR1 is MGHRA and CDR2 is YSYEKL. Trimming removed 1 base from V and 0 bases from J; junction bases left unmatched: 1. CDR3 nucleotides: TGCGCCAGCAGCCAAGTGGGACAGGGCTCCTACAATGAGCAGTTCTTC. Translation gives CASSQVGQGSYNEQFF.

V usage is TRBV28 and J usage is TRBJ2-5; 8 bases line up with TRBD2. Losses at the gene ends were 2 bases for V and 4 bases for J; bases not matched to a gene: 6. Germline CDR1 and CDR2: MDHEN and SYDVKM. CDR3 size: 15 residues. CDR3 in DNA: TGTGCCAGCAGTTTAGCGGGGGGAGGATTAGAGACCCAGTACTTC. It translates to CASSLAGGGLETQYF.

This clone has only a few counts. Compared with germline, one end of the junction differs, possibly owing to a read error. CDR3 in amino acids: CASSSEGLAGSHF. The CDR3 coding sequence is TGTGCCAGCAGTTCCGAAGGACTAGCGGGATCCCATTTT. This chain uses TRBV28 with TRBJ2-3, with 12 bases fitting TRBD2. Germline V CDR1 and CDR2: MDHEN, SYDVKM. The CDR3 extends over 13 amino acids. Full variable domain (outside the CDR3, taken from reference TRBV28 and TRBJ2-3): DVKVTQSSRYLVKRTGEKVFLECVQDMDHENMFWYRQDPGLGLRLIYFSYDVKMKEKGDIPEGYSVSREKKERFSLILESASTNQTSMYLCASSSEGLAGSHFGPGTRLTVL.

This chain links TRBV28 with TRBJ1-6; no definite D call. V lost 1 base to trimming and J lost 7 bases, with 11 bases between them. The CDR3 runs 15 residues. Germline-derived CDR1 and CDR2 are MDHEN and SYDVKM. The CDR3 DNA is TGTGCCAGCAGTTTATCCTCAGATTACAATTCACCCCTCCACTTT. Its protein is CASSLSSDYNSPLHF.

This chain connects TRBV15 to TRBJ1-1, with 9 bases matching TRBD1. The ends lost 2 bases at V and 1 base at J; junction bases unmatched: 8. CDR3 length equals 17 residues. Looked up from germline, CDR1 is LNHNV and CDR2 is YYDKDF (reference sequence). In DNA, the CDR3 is TGTGCCACCAGCAGATCGGACCGGGGACAGGGGAACACTGAAGCTTTCTTT. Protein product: CATSRSDRGQGNTEAFF.

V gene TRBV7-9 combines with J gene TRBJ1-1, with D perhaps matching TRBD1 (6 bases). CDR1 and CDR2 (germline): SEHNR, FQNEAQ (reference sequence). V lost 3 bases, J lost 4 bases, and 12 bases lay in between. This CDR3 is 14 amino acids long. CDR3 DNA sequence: TGTGCCAGCAGCTTGGGGGCAGGGCCCACTGAAGCTTTCTTT. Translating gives CASSLGAGPTEAFF.

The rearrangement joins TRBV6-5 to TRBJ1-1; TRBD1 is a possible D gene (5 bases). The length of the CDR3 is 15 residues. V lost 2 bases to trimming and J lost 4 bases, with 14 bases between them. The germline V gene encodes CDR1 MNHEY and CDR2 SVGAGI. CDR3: CASSYVGASGTEAFF. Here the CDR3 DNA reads TGTGCCAGCAGTTACGTAGGGGCTTCGGGCACTGAAGCTTTCTTT.

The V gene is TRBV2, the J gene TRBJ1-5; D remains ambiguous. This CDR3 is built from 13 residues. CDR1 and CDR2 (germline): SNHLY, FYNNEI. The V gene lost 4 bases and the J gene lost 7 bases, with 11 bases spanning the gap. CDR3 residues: CASSAGIGQPQHF. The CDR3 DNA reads TGTGCCAGCAGTGCGGGGATAGGGCAGCCCCAGCATTTT.

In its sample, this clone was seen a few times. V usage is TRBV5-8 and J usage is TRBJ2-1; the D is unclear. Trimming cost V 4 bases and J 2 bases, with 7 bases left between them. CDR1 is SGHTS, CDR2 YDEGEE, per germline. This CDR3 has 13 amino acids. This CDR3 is CASSAETYNEQFF. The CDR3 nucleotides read TGTGCCAGCAGCGCGGAAACCTACAATGAGCAGTTCTTC.

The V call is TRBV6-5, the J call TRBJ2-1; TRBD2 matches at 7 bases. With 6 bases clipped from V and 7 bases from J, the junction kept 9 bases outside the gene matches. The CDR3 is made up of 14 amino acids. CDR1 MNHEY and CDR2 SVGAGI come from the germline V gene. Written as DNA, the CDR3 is TGTGCCAGCAGGACGGCGGGAGAAGCGAATGAGCAGTTCTTC. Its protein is CASRTAGEANEQFF.

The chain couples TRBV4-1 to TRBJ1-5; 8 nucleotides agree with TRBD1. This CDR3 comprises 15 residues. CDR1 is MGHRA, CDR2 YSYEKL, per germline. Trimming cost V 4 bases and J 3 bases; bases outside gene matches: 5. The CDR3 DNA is TGCGCCAGCAGCCGCCAGGGACAGGCCAATCAGCCCCAGCATTTT. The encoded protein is CASSRQGQANQPQHF.

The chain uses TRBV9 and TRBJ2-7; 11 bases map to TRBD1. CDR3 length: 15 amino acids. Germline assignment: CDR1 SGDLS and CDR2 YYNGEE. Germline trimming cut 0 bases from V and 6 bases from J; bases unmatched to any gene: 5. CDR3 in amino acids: CASSVVSGQGAEQYF. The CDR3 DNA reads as TGTGCCAGCAGCGTAGTTTCCGGACAGGGGGCCGAGCAGTACTTC.

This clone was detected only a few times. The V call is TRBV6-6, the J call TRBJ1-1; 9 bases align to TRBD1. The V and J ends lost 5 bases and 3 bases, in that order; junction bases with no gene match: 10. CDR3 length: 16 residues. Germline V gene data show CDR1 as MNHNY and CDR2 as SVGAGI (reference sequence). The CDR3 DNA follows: TGTGCCAGCAGTACCTGGGACAGGGTTTTGCACACTGAAGCTTTCTTT. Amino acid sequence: CASSTWDRVLHTEAFF.

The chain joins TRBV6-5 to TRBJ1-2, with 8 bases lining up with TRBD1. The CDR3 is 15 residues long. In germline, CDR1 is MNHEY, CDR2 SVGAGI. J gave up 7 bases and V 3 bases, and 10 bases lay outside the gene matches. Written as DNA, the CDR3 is TGTGCCAGCAGTTATAGATCCGGACAGGGAGGTGGCTACACCTTC. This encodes CASSYRSGQGGGYTF.

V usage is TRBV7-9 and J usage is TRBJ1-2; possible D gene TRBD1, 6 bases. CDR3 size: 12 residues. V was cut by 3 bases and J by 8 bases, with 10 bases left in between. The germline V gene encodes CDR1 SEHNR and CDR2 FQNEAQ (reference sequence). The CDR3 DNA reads TGTGCCAGCAGCTTTGACAGGATGGGCTACACCTTC. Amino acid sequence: CASSFDRMGYTF.